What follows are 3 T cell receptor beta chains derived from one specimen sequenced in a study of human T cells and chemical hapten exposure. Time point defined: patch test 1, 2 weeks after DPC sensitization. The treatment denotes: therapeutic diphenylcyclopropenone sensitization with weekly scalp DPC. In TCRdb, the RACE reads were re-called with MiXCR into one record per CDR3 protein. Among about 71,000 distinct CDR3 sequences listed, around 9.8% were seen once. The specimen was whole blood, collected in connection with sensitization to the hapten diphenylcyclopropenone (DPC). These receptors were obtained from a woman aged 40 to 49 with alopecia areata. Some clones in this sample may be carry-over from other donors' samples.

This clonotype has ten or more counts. This chain's CDR3 is CASSWYETGYEQYF. DNA of the CDR3: TGTGCCAGCAGTTGGTATGAAACGGGGTACGAGCAGTACTTC. The J gene is TRBJ2-7, the V gene TRBV6-2 or TRBV6-3, with a weak D call TRBD2 (5 bases). The CDR3 is 14 residues long. V dropped 4 bases and J dropped 4 bases, with 14 bases sitting between them. Per the germline V gene, CDR1 is MNHEY and CDR2 is SVGEGT.

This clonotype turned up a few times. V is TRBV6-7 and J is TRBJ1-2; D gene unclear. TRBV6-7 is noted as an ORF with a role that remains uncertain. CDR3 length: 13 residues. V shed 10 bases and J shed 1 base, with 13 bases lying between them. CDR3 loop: CANKEGNNYGYTF. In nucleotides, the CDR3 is TGTGCCAACAAAGAAGGAAATAACTATGGCTACACCTTC.

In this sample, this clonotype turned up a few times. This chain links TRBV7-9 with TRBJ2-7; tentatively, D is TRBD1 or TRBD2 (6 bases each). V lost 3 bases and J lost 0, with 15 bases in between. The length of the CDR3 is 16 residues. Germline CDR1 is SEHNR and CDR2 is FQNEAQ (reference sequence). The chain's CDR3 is CASSFGRQASSYEQYF. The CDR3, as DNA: TGTGCCAGCAGCTTCGGGAGACAGGCCAGCTCCTACGAGCAGTACTTC. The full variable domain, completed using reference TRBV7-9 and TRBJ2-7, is DTGVSQNPRHKITKRGQNVTFRCDPISEHNRLYWYRQTLGQGPEFLTYFQNEAQLEKSRLLSDRFSAERPKGSFSTLEIQRTEQGDSAMYLCASSFGRQASSYEQYFGPGTRLTVT.